Shown below are 23 T cell receptor beta chains from a single sample sequenced in a study of CD8 T cells in ankylosing spondylitis. Via MiXCR, TCRdb re-called the 5' RACE reads, giving one row per CDR3 protein. The repertoire has approximately 180,000 distinct CDR3 sequences, over 15% of them found once; the top ten carry around 4.5%. Sequenced: blood, either unsorted or a sorted T cell fraction (not recorded which). The receptor source for this set is a male donor aged 10-35 years with ankylosing spondylitis or in good health (not recorded which).

This clonotype was counted many times. This chain links TRBV7-2 with TRBJ2-2; D may correspond to TRBD1 or TRBD2 (5 bases each). This CDR3 contains 15 residues. V was shortened by 4 bases and J by 5 bases, with 14 bases between the two germline ends. The V gene's germline CDR1 is SGHTA and CDR2 FQGNSA. The CDR3 is CASSSGRRRTGELFF. The DNA for the CDR3 is TGTGCCAGCAGCTCGGGACGGAGGAGAACCGGGGAGCTGTTTTTT.

In nucleotides, the CDR3 is TGTGCCAGCAGTGACGCCGCGGGAGGATACAATGAGCAGTTCTTC. Translation gives CASSDAAGGYNEQFF. The chain combines TRBV6-4 with TRBJ2-1; TRBD2 matches at 8 bases. The germline gives CDR1 MRHNA, CDR2 SNTAGT. The CDR3 spans 15 residues. Losses at the gene ends were 2 bases for V and 4 bases for J; bases not matched to a gene: 4.

This clonotype was seen at least ten times. The chain couples TRBV23-1 to TRBJ1-1; D is uncertain. TRBV23-1 is recorded as an ORF, its role being uncertain. Trimming took off 0 bases at V and 6 bases at J, with 11 bases between the two ends. The CDR3 totals 14 residues. CDR3 region: CASSQSAALPEAFF. CDR3 nucleotides: TGCGCCAGCAGTCAATCTGCGGCTCTCCCTGAAGCTTTCTTT.

This clonotype appeared a few times. The chain uses TRBV29-1 and TRBJ2-1, with D perhaps matching TRBD1 (6 bases). Between the trimmed V and J ends, which lost 4 bases and 8 bases, there was a span of 21 bases. This CDR3 is built from 15 residues. Germline lookup yields CDR1 SQVTM and CDR2 ANQGSEA. CDR3 residues: CSVVKGESAPDEQFF. The CDR3 region has the DNA TGCAGCGTTGTGAAGGGGGAGTCTGCCCCCGATGAGCAGTTCTTC.

This chain joins TRBV7-6 and TRBJ1-5; D perhaps matches TRBD1 (5 bases). The CDR3 has 16 amino acids. Germline CDR1 and CDR2: SGHVS and FNYEAQ. Trimming shortened V by 0 bases and J by 6 bases, and 15 bases separated the two germline ends. In DNA, the CDR3 is TGTGCCAGCAGCTTAGCGGGGGGTGGGGTTAGTCAGCCCCAGCATTTT. This sequence encodes CASSLAGGGVSQPQHF.

This clonotype was observed once. The chain has TRBV6-2 or TRBV6-3 and TRBJ2-7; D unresolved. Germline-derived CDR1 and CDR2 are MNHEY and SVGEGT. Trimming removed 7 bases at V and 2 bases at J, with 18 bases between. The CDR3 is 15 residues long. CDR3 DNA sequence: TGTGCCAGCATCCGTTCTTACTTGGACCCCTACGAGCAGTACTTC. It codes for CASIRSYLDPYEQYF.

This clonotype appeared a few times. The chain links TRBV19 to TRBJ2-3; D perhaps matches TRBD1 (6 bases). The CDR3 is made up of 13 amino acids. V lost 5 bases to trimming and J lost 4 bases, with 10 bases between them. The germline CDR1 and CDR2 sequences are LNHDA and SQIVND (reference sequence). The CDR3 loop reads CASSLQGSDTQYF. The CDR3 DNA reads TGTGCCAGTAGTCTACAGGGTTCAGATACGCAGTATTTT.

This clonotype was counted at least ten times. The chain is built from TRBV4-3 and TRBJ2-3; D is undetermined. The CDR3 totals 13 residues. Trimming removed 0 bases at V and 9 bases at J, with 10 bases between. The germline V gene encodes CDR1 LGHNA and CDR2 YSLEER. The DNA of the CDR3 is TGCGCCAGCAGCCAAGATTCTATGGAGACGCAGTATTTT. Protein product: CASSQDSMETQYF.

This clonotype was detected ten times or more. J is TRBJ2-7 and V is TRBV5-1; TRBD2 agrees at 7 bases. V lost 4 bases and J lost 3; bases outside the gene matches: 7. The CDR3 contains 14 residues. Germline V gives CDR1 SGHRS, CDR2 YFSETQ. CDR3 nucleotide sequence: TGCGCCAGCAGCCAGGGAGGCGGGAGCTACGAGCAGTACTTC. This gives the protein CASSQGGGSYEQYF.

This clonotype showed up many times. The chain combines TRBV12-3 or TRBV12-4 with TRBJ1-2; a possible D gene is TRBD1 (6 bases). V was clipped by 5 bases and J by 8 bases, with 24 bases between them. This CDR3 is built from 16 residues. Here the CDR3 reads CASSLSGTTRVLGYTF. CDR3 bases: TGTGCCAGCAGTCTGAGCGGGACAACTCGGGTGTTGGGCTACACCTTC.

On this clonotype itself: A clone one base away is much larger, so this may be a read error. The chain is built from TRBV20-1 and TRBJ2-5, with 8 bases fitting TRBD2. The CDR3 sequence is 14 residues long. V trimming: 6 bases; J trimming: 3 bases; junction bases outside the gene matches: 9. CDR1 and CDR2 (germline): DFQATT, SNEGSKA (reference sequence). This chain's CDR3 is CSAESGTREETQYF. DNA for the CDR3: TGCAGTGCGGAATCCGGGACTAGGGAAGAGACCCAGTACTTC.

This clonotype was seen ten or more times. The rearrangement links TRBV5-6 to TRBJ2-5; D is unclear. V gave up 1 base and J gave up 2 bases, with 12 bases separating them. Germline CDR1 SGHDT, CDR2 YYEEEE. The CDR3 is 15 residues long. CDR3 protein: CASSLLASPQETQYF. As DNA, the CDR3 is TGTGCCAGCAGCTTGTTGGCCAGCCCACAAGAGACCCAGTACTTC.

This chain connects TRBV6-2 or TRBV6-3 to TRBJ2-7; 10 nucleotides line up with TRBD2. After removal of 5 bases from V and 2 bases from J, the junction contained 3 bases not matched to a gene. This CDR3 region has 14 residues. Germline values: CDR1 MNHEY, CDR2 SVGEGT. The CDR3 here is CASSRTSGPYEQYF. As DNA, the CDR3 is TGTGCCAGCAGTAGGACTAGCGGACCCTACGAGCAGTACTTC.

The chain uses TRBV28 and TRBJ2-1; D tentatively reads TRBD1 or TRBD2 (5 bases each). With 6 bases removed from V and 5 bases from J, the gap between germline ends came to 17 bases. The CDR3 sequence is 15 residues long. CDR1 is MDHEN, CDR2 SYDVKM, per germline. The CDR3 DNA reads TGTGCCAGCAGCCGGGCTGGGACCACCCACAATGAGCAGTTCTTC. This sequence encodes CASSRAGTTHNEQFF. The whole variable domain, remainder taken from reference TRBV28 and TRBJ2-1, is DVKVTQSSRYLVKRTGEKVFLECVQDMDHENMFWYRQDPGLGLRLIYFSYDVKMKEKGDIPEGYSVSREKKERFSLILESASTNQTSMYLCASSRAGTTHNEQFFGPGTRLTVL.

This clonotype was observed many times. The genes are TRBV18 and TRBJ1-2; D is uncertain. Per the germline V gene, CDR1 is KGHSH and CDR2 is LQKENI. The CDR3 has 13 residues. Trimming took 2 bases from V and 3 from J, leaving 7 bases between them. CDR3 region: CASSPVGDYGYTF. The CDR3 region has the DNA TGTGCCAGCTCACCAGTCGGGGACTATGGCTACACCTTC.

Comments on this clonotype: It may be a read error: a sequence one base away is much more abundant. This CDR3 reads CASSLVWNTGELFF. CDR3 DNA: TGTGCCAGCAGCTTAGTGTGGAACACCGGGGAGCTGTTTTTT. This chain joins TRBV11-2 and TRBJ2-2, with D uncertain. The CDR3 is made up of 14 amino acids. Trimming left V 1 base short and J 1 base short, with 4 bases between. The germline V gene has CDR1 SGHAT and CDR2 FQNNGV.

This clonotype showed up many times. V gene TRBV20-1 combines with J gene TRBJ2-2; D ambiguous. V was cut by 7 bases and J by 1 base, with 10 bases left in between. Per the germline V gene, CDR1 is DFQATT and CDR2 is SNEGSKA (reference sequence). The CDR3 is 13 amino acids. The CDR3 protein is CSVPWRNTGELFF. The CDR3 nucleotides are TGCAGTGTCCCCTGGCGGAACACCGGGGAGCTGTTTTTT.

The chain combines TRBV7-2 with TRBJ2-2; perhaps TRBD1 as D (5 bases). There are 17 residues in the CDR3. Per germline, CDR1 SGHTA and CDR2 FQGNSA. Between the trimmed V and J ends, which lost 5 bases and 4 bases, there was a span of 20 bases. CDR3 loop: CASSPQVGQGPTGELFF. The DNA of the CDR3 is TGTGCCAGCAGCCCCCAGGTTGGGCAGGGTCCCACCGGGGAGCTGTTTTTT.

This clonotype was observed at least ten times. V and J are TRBV15 and TRBJ2-2, with D uncertain. Per germline, CDR1 LNHNV and CDR2 YYDKDF (reference sequence). V was clipped by 2 bases and J by 5 bases, with 3 bases between them. The CDR3 spans 12 residues. CDR3: CATSRWTGELFF. The CDR3 DNA reads as TGTGCCACCAGCAGATGGACCGGGGAGCTGTTTTTT.

This clonotype was seen more than once but under ten times. J is TRBJ2-4 and V is TRBV7-2; D might be TRBD1 (6 bases). V lost 2 bases to trimming and J lost 0 bases, with 8 bases between them. This CDR3 is 15 amino acids long. Germline-derived CDR1 and CDR2 are SGHTA and FQGNSA. CDR3 nucleotides: TGTGCCAGCAGCTTATGGACAGTAGCCAAAAACATTCAGTACTTC. Translated: CASSLWTVAKNIQYF.

This clonotype was observed many times. This rearrangement joins TRBV7-9 to TRBJ1-1; D is possibly TRBD1 (5 bases). The germline V and J ends were trimmed by 3 bases and 0 bases, with 11 bases remaining between them. CDR1 is SEHNR and CDR2 is FQNEAQ in the germline V gene (reference sequence). This CDR3 comprises 15 residues. CDR3 loop: CASSLGRGMNTEAFF. The CDR3 DNA is TGTGCCAGCAGCTTGGGGAGGGGCATGAACACTGAAGCTTTCTTT.

This clonotype was seen repeatedly, ten times or more. The CDR3 DNA sequence: TGTGCCAGCAGTTACAGCATTAAGGGGTCTGGGGCCAACGTCCTGACTTTC. The encoded protein is CASSYSIKGSGANVLTF. This chain links TRBV6-2 or TRBV6-3 with TRBJ2-6; possible D gene TRBD1, 5 bases. The CDR3 runs to 17 residues. In germline, CDR1 is MNHEY, CDR2 SVGEGT. V shed 2 bases and J shed 1 base, with 12 bases lying between them.

This clonotype was detected ten times or more. At one end, the junction sequence differs from germline, possibly due to a read error. The J gene is TRBJ2-5, the V gene TRBV12-3 or TRBV12-4; either TRBD1 or TRBD2 may supply D (5 bases each). The CDR3 is 13 amino acids. CDR3 nucleotides: TGTGCCAGCAGGACCGGGACGCAAGGGACCCAGTACTTC. This sequence encodes CASRTGTQGTQYF.